This is a list of T cell receptor beta chains from one sample in a study of CD8 T cells in Susac syndrome. Each CDR3 protein is one row after TCRdb ran MiXCR on the immunoSEQ multiplex PCR reads. Of approximately 200,000 distinct CDR3 sequences in the sample, around 90% were seen once. The sequencing sample was made of CD8+ T cells from PBMCs. Receptors were obtained from a human donor with multiple sclerosis. Both conserved end residues are part of each CDR3. The D gene is left open where the match is weak. The listing skips clone size in some rows; elsewhere it reads once, few, many or a size class.

>NA|NA|TRBJ2-5|TRBV11-2
CASSLQLYQETQYF
TGTGCCAGCAGCCTACAGTTATACCAAGAGACCCAGTACTTC
>NA|NA|TRBJ2-3|TRBV13
CASSSSPSHADTQYF
TGTGCCAGCAGCTCTTCCCCGAGTCACGCCGATACGCAGTATTTT
>NA|NA|TRBJ2-1|TRBV6-2/TRBV6-3
CASEPGFFNEQFF
TGTGCCAGCGAGCCAGGATTTTTCAATGAGCAGTTCTTC
>few|NA|TRBJ2-7|TRBV9
CASSEAWAPYYEQYF
TGTGCCAGCAGCGAGGCCTGGGCGCCCTACTACGAGCAGTACTTC
>NA|TRBD2|TRBJ2-1|TRBV5-6
CGAGVGGSSYNEQFF
TGTGGGGCTGGGGTCGGGGGGAGCTCCTACAATGAGCAGTTCTTC
>NA|TRBD2|TRBJ2-2|TRBV5-6
CASSRGGGELFF
TGTGCCAGCAGCCGCGGGGGCGGGGAGCTGTTTTTT
>NA|TRBD1|TRBJ1-2|TRBV4-1
CASSQLQGDYGYTF
TGCGCCAGCAGCCAACTACAGGGGGACTATGGCTACACCTTC
>NA|NA|TRBJ2-7|TRBV10-3
CAIRDDGTPEYF
TGTGCCATCAGGGACGATGGGACTCCGGAGTACTTC
>once|NA|TRBJ1-2|TRBV6-5
CASSYSIYPIKGSSYGYTF
TGTGCCAGCAGTTACTCGATATATCCGATTAAGGGGTCGAGCTATGGCTACACCTTC
>NA|NA|TRBJ1-2|TRBV5-4
CASTREGYGYTF
TGTGCCAGCACTCGGGAGGGGTATGGCTACACCTTC
>NA|NA|TRBJ2-7|TRBV6-5
CASSYSQQGGEQYF
TGTGCCAGCAGTTACTCGCAGCAAGGTGGAGAGCAGTACTTC
>NA|NA|TRBJ2-5|TRBV19
CASRDGGQGGETQYF
TGTGCCAGTAGGGACGGCGGCCAAGGGGGAGAGACCCAGTACTTC
>NA|NA|TRBJ2-7|TRBV9
CASSAADSASYEQYF
TGTGCCAGCAGCGCCGCCGACAGTGCCTCCTACGAGCAGTACTTC
>once|TRBD1|TRBJ1-5|TRBV4-1
CASSQYPTGNNQPQHF
TGCGCCAGCAGCCAATACCCGACAGGGAACAATCAGCCCCAGCATTTT
>NA|NA|TRBJ2-5|TRBV7-9
CASSLGWGGQHGETQYF
TGTGCCAGCAGCTTAGGTTGGGGGGGCCAGCATGGAGAGACCCAGTACTTC